This T cell receptor beta chain was sequenced in a study of cytomegalovirus exposure and HLA in healthy donors. The CDR3 is 13 amino acids. CDR1 is SGHRS and CDR2 is YFSETQ in the germline V gene. Healthy donors of bone marrow made up the group. Study-level results: Researchers reported in a later analysis that a missense DCLRE1C variant was tied to TCR beta V- and J-gene trimming. Earlier findings revealed that most TCR beta V segments proved productive either about 87% or about 30% of the time. When a later analysis compared HLA-associated TCR beta chains with equally common others, the HLA-associated chains turned out to be more clonally expanded and to have lower generation probabilities.

Remarks on this clone: The antigen is unknown. At one of its ends the junction is not consistent with the germline gene, which may arise from a read error. Distinct nucleotide sequences in the sample also encode this CDR3.

This PCR relied on a set of 60 Vbeta primers and 13 Jbeta primers. Sequenced by immunoSEQ multiplex PCR; TCRdb stores in-frame clones only, minus some. The repertoire consists of over 250,000 clones, with roughly 70% occurring once and the leading ten covering around 2.3%. The clonotype comes from a female donor in good health and CMV-seronegative. Sample: PBMCs. The V call is TRBV5-1, the J call TRBJ2-7; D call uncertain. CDR3 bases: TGTGCCAGCAGCCCGAGAGGAGACTACGAGCAGTACTTC. Amino acids: CASSPRGDYEQYF.